Here is one T cell receptor beta chain with its context. The sample originates from a study of blood T cell repertoires in COVID-19. The CDR3 spans 13 residues. With 6 bases removed from V and 0 bases from J, the gap between germline ends came to 9 bases. In germline, CDR1 is MNHEY, CDR2 SMNVEV (reference sequence). The method was immunoSEQ multiplex PCR; TCRdb's version includes in-frame clones alone and lacks a portion of them. The top ten clones hold under 2% of a sample with roughly 200,000 clones, roughly 90% of them seen once. Sequenced material: peripheral blood. The chain combines TRBV27 with TRBJ2-7; D is undetermined. The sequence was obtained from a man in his late teens or twenties with active or convalescent COVID-19. The CDR3: CASSRSFSYEQYF. Here the CDR3 DNA reads TGTGCCAGCAGCCGTTCCTTCTCCTACGAGCAGTACTTC.